This entry features one T cell receptor beta chain sequence. The antigen this receptor binds is unknown. Within one base of it there is no much larger clone, and no base qualities were kept. The immunoSEQ Assay, a bias-controlled multiplex PCR, was used to amplify TCRbeta CDR3 regions from genomic DNA. For the original study's pipeline: The number of nucleated cells in each sample was estimated from the amplification of reference gene primers within the assay. To quantify the absolute abundance of each unique TCRbeta CDR3 rearrangement, sequence reads were collapsed and filtered. Productive Simpson clonality was computed per sample as the square root of Simpson's diversity index over productive rearrangements. Here the immuneACCESS table is served through TCRdb, limited to in-frame sequences with V and J called. Missing clones are a known gap in these copies; in checked studies unresolved V genes cover under half, and the rest lacks a known reason. The DNA gave D and trimming, while V, J and clone size come from that table. The sample table holds roughly 150,000 clones, of which about 91% were seen once. 25% to 30% of the sample is in the top ten clones.

The record originates from a study of blood T cell repertoires in COVID-19 (dated by TCRdb to about 2020). Study-wide context: Samples covering the acute and convalescent phases of COVID-19 were provided by collaborators in the United States, Italy and Spain. Nearly every sample came with metadata listing a de-identified subject ID, COVID-19 status, age in years and sex. Where available, HLA class I and class II types were obtained from metadata supplied by the sample provider rather than from assay-based typing. Subjects who had been exposed to COVID-19, were actively infected with it, or had recovered from it provided the deeply sampled blood TCRbeta repertoires that made up the dataset. The material from the prospective study consisted of cDNA or gDNA derived from T cells, B-cell-depleted T cells, or PBMCs. Samples came from the ongoing ImmuneRACE study (first 160 participants) plus 1,254 subjects from 6 global collaborators. A freely available public database, intended as a resource for researchers studying the immune response to SARS-CoV-2, is where the repertoires were released.

From the germline V gene (reference sequence), CDR1 is SEHNR and CDR2 is FQNEAQ. The CDR3 runs 15 residues from the cysteine to the phenylalanine. Kept here is only the CDR3 DNA, which spans 45 bases and is read in frame from base 1. Between the V and J ends, shortened by 5 bases and 1 base respectively, the junction contains 14 bases. Whole blood was collected in K2EDTA tubes by collaborating institutions according to the institutions' own protocols. For TCRbeta analysis, collaborators shipped samples as frozen whole blood, isolated PBMCs, or DNA extracted from either of those sample types. The paper's findings and limits, for the study overall: Clinical and demographic metadata were provided uncurated, with the amount varying by source and participant.

The specimen was peripheral blood. The chain is made from TRBV7-9 and TRBJ1-1; the D segment cannot be called with confidence. This clonotype was obtained from a human donor in a cohort sampled during active COVID-19. The nucleotides are TGTGCCAGCAGCCCTTTAGGCACTAGGAACACTGAAGCTTTCTTT. Its translation reads: CASSPLGTRNTEAFF.